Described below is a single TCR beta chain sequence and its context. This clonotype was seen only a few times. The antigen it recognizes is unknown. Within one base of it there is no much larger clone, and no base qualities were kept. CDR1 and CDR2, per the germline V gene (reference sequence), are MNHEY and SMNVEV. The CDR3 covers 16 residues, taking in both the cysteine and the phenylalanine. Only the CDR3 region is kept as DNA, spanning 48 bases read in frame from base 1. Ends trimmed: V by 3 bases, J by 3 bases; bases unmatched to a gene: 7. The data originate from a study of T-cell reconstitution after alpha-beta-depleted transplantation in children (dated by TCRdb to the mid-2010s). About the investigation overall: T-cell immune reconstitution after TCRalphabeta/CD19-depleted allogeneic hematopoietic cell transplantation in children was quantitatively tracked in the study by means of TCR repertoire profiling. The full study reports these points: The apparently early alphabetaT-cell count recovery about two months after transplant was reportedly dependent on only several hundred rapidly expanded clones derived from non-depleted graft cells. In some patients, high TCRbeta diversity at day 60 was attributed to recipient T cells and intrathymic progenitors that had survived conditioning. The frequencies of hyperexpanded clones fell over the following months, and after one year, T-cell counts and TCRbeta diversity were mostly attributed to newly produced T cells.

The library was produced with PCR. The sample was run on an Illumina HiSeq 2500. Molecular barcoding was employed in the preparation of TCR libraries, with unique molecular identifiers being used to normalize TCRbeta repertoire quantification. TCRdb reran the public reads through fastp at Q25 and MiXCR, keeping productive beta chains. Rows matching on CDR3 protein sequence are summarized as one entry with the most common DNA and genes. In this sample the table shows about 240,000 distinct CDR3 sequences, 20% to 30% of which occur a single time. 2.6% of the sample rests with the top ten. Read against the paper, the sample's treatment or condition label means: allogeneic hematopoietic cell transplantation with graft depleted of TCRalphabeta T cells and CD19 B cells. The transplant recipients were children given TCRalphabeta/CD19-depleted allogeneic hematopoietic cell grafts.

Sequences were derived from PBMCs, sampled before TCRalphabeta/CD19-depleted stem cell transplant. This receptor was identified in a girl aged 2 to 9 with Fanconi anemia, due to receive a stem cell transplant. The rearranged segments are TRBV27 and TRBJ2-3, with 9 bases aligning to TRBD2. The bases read TGTGCCAGCAGTTTTGGGCGGGGGGGCATGACAGATACGCAGTATTTT. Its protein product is CASSFGRGGMTDTQYF.